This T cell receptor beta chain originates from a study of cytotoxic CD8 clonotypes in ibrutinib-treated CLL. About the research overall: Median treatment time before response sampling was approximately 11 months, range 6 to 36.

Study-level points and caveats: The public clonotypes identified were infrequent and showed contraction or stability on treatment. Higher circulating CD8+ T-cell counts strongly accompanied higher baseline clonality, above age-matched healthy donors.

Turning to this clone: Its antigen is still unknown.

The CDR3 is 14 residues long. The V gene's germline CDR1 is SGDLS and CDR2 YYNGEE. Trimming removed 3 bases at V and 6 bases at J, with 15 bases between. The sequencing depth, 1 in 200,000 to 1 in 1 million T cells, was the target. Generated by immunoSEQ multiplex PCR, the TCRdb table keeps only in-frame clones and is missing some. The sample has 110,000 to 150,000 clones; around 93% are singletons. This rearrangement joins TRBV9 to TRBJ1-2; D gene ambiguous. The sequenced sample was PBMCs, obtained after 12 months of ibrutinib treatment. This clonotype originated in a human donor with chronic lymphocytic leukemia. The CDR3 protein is CASSGRKPRDGYTF. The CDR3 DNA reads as TGTGCCAGCAGCGGACGCAAGCCCCGGGATGGCTACACCTTC.